These 5 T cell receptor beta chains were all obtained from the same sample, sequenced in a study of shared clonotypes between healthy human individuals. TCRdb's table, derived via immunoSEQ multiplex PCR, lists solely in-frame clones and lacks some. The sample has about 600,000 clones; 97% are singletons. Sequencing was carried out using naive CD4+ T cells sorted from blood. Described subset: CD45RA+ positively selected. The receptors shown here come from a woman aged 25 to 39 in good health.

The sample holds one count of this clone. The gene calls are TRBV6-4 and TRBJ2-1, with unresolved D. Germline CDR1 and CDR2: MRHNA and SNTAGT. The CDR3 totals 13 residues. V dropped 4 bases and J dropped 6 bases, with 10 bases sitting between them. The CDR3 loop is CASSGQMGNEQFF. The CDR3 region has the DNA TGTGCCAGCAGTGGCCAGATGGGCAATGAGCAGTTCTTC.

The chain is built from TRBV5-1 and TRBJ2-3; D is unclear. The CDR3 runs 15 residues. The V gene lost 0 bases and the J gene lost 6 bases, with 14 bases spanning the gap. CDR1 is SGHRS and CDR2 is YFSETQ in the germline V gene. The DNA for the CDR3 is TGCGCCAGCAGCTTGGTTAGACAAGCCCGCGATACGCAGTATTTT. Translating it yields CASSLVRQARDTQYF.

This chain joins TRBV6-1 and TRBJ2-2; 7 bases fit TRBD1. J gave up 3 bases and V 6 bases, and 7 bases lay outside the gene matches. The CDR3 covers 15 residues. Germline CDR1 and CDR2: MNHNS and SASEGT. This CDR3 reads CASRSTGSDTGELFF. The CDR3 bases are TGTGCCAGCAGATCGACAGGGAGCGACACCGGGGAGCTGTTTTTT.

The chain uses TRBV10-2 and TRBJ2-7, with 11 bases matching TRBD2. The CDR3 extends over 21 amino acids. Germline lookup yields CDR1 WSHSY and CDR2 SAAADI. The junction had 21 bases not matched to a gene; V was cut back by 5 bases and J by 0 bases. CDR3 bases: TGCGCCAGCAGTTCCGGCTGGGCGACTAGCGGGATGAGGGAGAGCTCCTACGAGCAGTACTTC. It encodes CASSSGWATSGMRESSYEQYF.

The gene calls are TRBV5-1 and TRBJ2-5; D is ambiguous. Trimming removed 0 bases from V and 5 bases from J, with 11 bases in between. Germline V gives CDR1 SGHRS, CDR2 YFSETQ. This CDR3 region has 14 residues. The CDR3: CASSLEQAHETQYF. CDR3 coding DNA: TGCGCCAGCAGCTTGGAGCAGGCCCACGAGACCCAGTACTTC.